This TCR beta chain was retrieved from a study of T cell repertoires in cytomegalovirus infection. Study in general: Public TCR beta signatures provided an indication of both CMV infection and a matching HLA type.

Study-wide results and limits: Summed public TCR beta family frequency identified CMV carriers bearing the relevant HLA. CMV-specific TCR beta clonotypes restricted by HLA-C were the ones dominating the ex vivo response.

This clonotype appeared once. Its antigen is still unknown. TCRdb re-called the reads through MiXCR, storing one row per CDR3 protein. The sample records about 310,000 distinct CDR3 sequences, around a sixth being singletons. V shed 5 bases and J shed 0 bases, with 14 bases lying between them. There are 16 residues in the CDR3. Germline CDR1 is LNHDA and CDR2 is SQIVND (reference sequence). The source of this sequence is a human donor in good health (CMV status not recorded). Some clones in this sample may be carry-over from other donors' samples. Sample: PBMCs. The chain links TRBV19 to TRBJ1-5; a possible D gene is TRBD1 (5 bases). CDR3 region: CASSPVGGISNQPQHF. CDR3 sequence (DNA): TGTGCCAGTAGTCCTGTGGGGGGGATTAGCAATCAGCCCCAGCATTTT.